Listed here is a single T cell receptor beta chain. This entry belongs to a study of regulatory T cells in long-lasting Graves disease. Time point described: persistent/refractory GD, antithyroid drugs over 5 years with positive TRAb. RNA isolated from PBMCs was used to make the TCR library. Trimming removed 0 bases from V and 3 bases from J, with 9 bases in between. This CDR3 comprises 14 residues. Germline CDR1 is MNHEY and CDR2 is SMNVEV (reference sequence). CDR3 regions were amplified by Arm-PCR using iRepertoire HTBI primers to build TCR beta libraries. TCRdb itself ran the multiplex PCR reads through MiXCR, one entry per CDR3 protein. The sample contains over 650,000 distinct CDR3 sequences, around 32% of which appear only once.

This TCR was sampled from a female donor with Graves disease. This sequence joins TRBV27 and TRBJ2-7; D may be TRBD1 (5 bases). The sequences come from peripheral blood mononuclear cells (PBMCs), collected when the disease was refractory, from a patient treated with antithyroid drugs. Here the CDR3 DNA reads TGTGCCAGCAGTTTATCAACAGGAAGCTACGAGCAGTACTTC. Protein: CASSLSTGSYEQYF.